The table lists the clone carrying this TCR beta chain with a count of one. Data came from immunoSEQ multiplex PCR; TCRdb stores just in-frame clones and leaves some out. The table includes 150,000 to 200,000 clones, over 80% detected once. This specimen comes from a study of cytomegalovirus exposure and HLA in healthy donors. This clonotype was obtained from a man aged 25-40 years in good health and CMV-seropositive. The sequenced sample was PBMCs.

CDR3 amino acids: CASSLEADSSTNTEAFF. The CDR3, as DNA: TGCGCCAGCAGCTTGGAGGCGGACAGCTCGACGAACACTGAAGCTTTCTTT. The rearrangement links TRBV5-1 to TRBJ1-1; the D gene is possibly TRBD1 (6 bases). The CDR3 is 17 amino acids. V lost 0 bases to trimming and J lost 1 base, with 16 bases between them. CDR1 and CDR2 (germline): SGHRS, YFSETQ.